The present entry profiles one T cell receptor (beta chain) with its context. Its antigen remains unidentified. An even split of each subset's genomic DNA across several immunoSEQ plates was performed. Measured with immunoSEQ multiplex PCR; TCRdb has only the in-frame clones, and not every one. Here the sample spans about 2.1 million clones, around 93% being singletons. These data belong to a study of shared clonotypes between healthy human individuals. Across the study: With ages of 18 to 49, the donors were a couple of women and a few men. Each donor had three CD4 naive, three CD4 memory, two CD8 naive and one CD8 memory plate. Study findings and constraints: An effect of sequencing depth on clonotype sharing among donors was expected.

Naivety among CD8 cells was defined by CD45RO negativity and positive CCR7 selection, thereby excluding terminally differentiated effector memory CD45RA+ cells. This CDR3 has 17 residues. V shed 5 bases and J 0 bases; nucleotides not matched to a gene: 12. Germline V gene data show CDR1 as MDHEN and CDR2 as SYDVKM. J is TRBJ2-7 and V is TRBV28; 8 bases are a match to TRBD2. This receptor was identified in a man aged 18 to 29 in good health. Some clones in this sample may be carry-over from other donors' samples. Sequenced input: naive CD8+ T cells from PBMCs. Here the CDR3 reads CASSGREASGLSYEQYF. The CDR3, as DNA: TGTGCCAGCAGTGGCCGGGAGGCTAGCGGGCTCTCCTACGAGCAGTACTTC. Variable domain in full (rest from reference TRBV28 and TRBJ2-7): DVKVTQSSRYLVKRTGEKVFLECVQDMDHENMFWYRQDPGLGLRLIYFSYDVKMKEKGDIPEGYSVSREKKERFSLILESASTNQTSMYLCASSGREASGLSYEQYFGPGTRLTVT.